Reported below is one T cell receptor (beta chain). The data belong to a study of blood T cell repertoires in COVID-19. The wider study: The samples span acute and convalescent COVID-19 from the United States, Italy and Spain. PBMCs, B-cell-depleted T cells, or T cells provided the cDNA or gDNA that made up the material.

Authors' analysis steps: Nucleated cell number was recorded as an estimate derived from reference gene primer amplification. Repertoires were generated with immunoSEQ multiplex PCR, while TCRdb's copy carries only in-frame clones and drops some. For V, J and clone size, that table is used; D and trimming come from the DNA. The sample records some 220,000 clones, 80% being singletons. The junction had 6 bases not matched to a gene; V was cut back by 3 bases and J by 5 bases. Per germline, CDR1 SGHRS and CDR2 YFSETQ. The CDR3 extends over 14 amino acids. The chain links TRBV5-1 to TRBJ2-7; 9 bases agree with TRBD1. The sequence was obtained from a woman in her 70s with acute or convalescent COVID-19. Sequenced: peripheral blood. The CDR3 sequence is CASSSGTGRNEQYF. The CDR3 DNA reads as TGCGCCAGCAGCTCTGGGACAGGGAGGAACGAGCAGTACTTC.